Only a few counts were recorded for the clone carrying this T cell receptor (beta chain). As yet, its antigen is unknown. The data were taken from a study of T-cell memory formation after mild COVID-19. TCRdb re-called the 5' RACE reads with MiXCR, one entry per CDR3 protein. Among 250,000 to 350,000 distinct CDR3 sequences listed, approximately 19% were seen once. Per the germline V gene, CDR1 is ENHRY and CDR2 is SYGVKD. The CDR3 runs to 11 residues. Study conclusions and caveats: Clonal second-wave expansions that peaked on day 37 had unconfirmed SARS-CoV-2 specificity.

V gene TRBV10-3 combines with J gene TRBJ2-7; D may be TRBD1 (5 bases). The source is a man aged 18 to 30 who had mild COVID-19 (a few samples of this study predate the infection). Cell type and time point are not known. The sequencing input was PBMCs or a T cell subset sorted from them (not recorded which). This CDR3 is CAISEGAYVLV. The CDR3 DNA reads TGTGCCATCAGTGAGGGGGCCTATGTTTTGGTC.